Sequencing of this T cell receptor (beta chain) was carried out in a study of response to subunit inactivated influenza vaccine. Whole-study results and caveats: New T cells are recruited in small numbers by each seasonal influenza vaccination, according to the authors' suggestion.

There are a few counts of this clonotype. Its antigen remains unknown. Each CDR3 protein is one row after TCRdb ran MiXCR on the RT-PCR reads. The data contain 150,000 to 200,000 distinct CDR3 sequences, approximately 11% of them singletons. CDR3 length: 11 residues. The V gene is TRBV21-1, the J gene TRBJ1-1. TRBV21-1 has pseudogene status. The sequence was collected from a man in his fifties or sixties who received an inactivated influenza vaccine. The material sequenced was non-naive T cells sorted from PBMCs, taken roughly 48 days after vaccination. The CDR3 nucleotides are TGTGCCAGCAGCAAAGGCACTGAAGCTTTCTTT. Translation gives CASSKGTEAFF.